This is a list of T cell receptor beta chains from one sample in a study of a mutant IDH1 vaccine in newly diagnosed glioma. Measured with immunoSEQ multiplex PCR; TCRdb has only the in-frame clones, and not every one. The sample holds 45,000 to 60,000 clones, 60% to 85% seen once. Sample: PBMCs, taken from a glioma patient treated with radiotherapy, temozolomide or both. Receptor source: a woman in her thirties or forties with glioma. Each CDR3 is given with its conserved first and last residue.

V: TRBV6-1
J: TRBJ2-1
CDR3: CASSEEERGEQFF

V: TRBV30
J: TRBJ1-5
CDR3: CAWNPSGGPEQPQHF

V: TRBV29-1
J: TRBJ2-1
CDR3: CSVEEGGTPYNEQFF

V: TRBV2
J: TRBJ2-1
CDR3: CASTLRGGGYNEQFF

V: TRBV5-1
J: TRBJ1-6
CDR3: CASSPGDSFNSPLHF

V: TRBV4-1
J: TRBJ2-3
CDR3: CASSVVGGTQYF

V: TRBV5-1
J: TRBJ2-6
CDR3: CASSATSFGANVLTF

V: TRBV5-1
J: TRBJ2-5
CDR3: CASSTAGTEMTQYF

V: TRBV6-5
J: TRBJ1-1
CDR3: CASSYSRVWNTEAFF

V: TRBV5-4
J: TRBJ2-2
CDR3: CASSGQFQNTGELFF

V: TRBV29-1
J: TRBJ2-1
CDR3: CSVDSPRYNEQFF